Listed here are 32 T cell receptor beta chains from one sample, sequenced in a study of cytomegalovirus exposure and HLA in healthy donors. In the PCR, 60 Vbeta and 13 Jbeta primers were used. The assay was immunoSEQ multiplex PCR, and TCRdb's table has in-frame clones only and misses some. The top ten clones hold 2% of a sample with about 150,000 clones, around 77% of them seen once. The material sequenced was PBMCs. The source of these receptors is a man younger than 40 in good health and CMV-seronegative.

The V and J genes are TRBV6-1 and TRBJ2-4; D is undetermined. V was pared by 6 bases and J by 10 bases, with 10 bases between. CDR3 length: 11 amino acids. Germline V gene lookup returns CDR1 MNHNS and CDR2 SASEGT. The CDR3 DNA reads TGTGCCAGCAGGGAGCCCCTAATTCAGTACTTC. Translating gives CASREPLIQYF.

The J gene is TRBJ2-7, the V gene TRBV5-8; 9 bases fit TRBD2. The V gene's germline CDR1 is SGHTS and CDR2 YDEGEE. This CDR3 has 15 residues. V was pared by 4 bases and J by 4 bases, with 9 bases of the junction left unmatched. Written as DNA, the CDR3 is TGTGCCAGCAGCCCCGAAGCGGGAGGAAGGTACGAGCAGTACTTC. This translates into CASSPEAGGRYEQYF.

This chain connects TRBV5-1 to TRBJ1-3; tentatively, D is TRBD1 (5 bases). The ends were cut back, 4 bases at V and 0 bases at J, with 17 bases in the middle. The CDR3 is 17 amino acids. CDR1 is SGHRS, CDR2 YFSETQ, per germline. CDR3 in amino acids: CASSARGEASSGNTIYF. For the CDR3, the DNA is TGCGCCAGCAGCGCCCGAGGGGAGGCTTCCTCTGGAAACACCATATATTTT.

The gene calls are TRBV4-2 and TRBJ2-5; 8 bases are a match to TRBD1. TRBJ2-7 explains the end of the DNA better; the J call may be wrong. Germline values: CDR1 LGHNA, CDR2 YNFKEQ. The CDR3 runs to 17 residues. The CDR3 spells CASSQDLGTGRVYEQYF. The CDR3 nucleotides are TGTGCCAGCAGCCAAGATCTTGGGACAGGCCGGGTCTACGAGCAGTACTTC.

This chain uses TRBV2 with TRBJ2-2, with D possibly matching TRBD1 (6 bases). The CDR3 runs 15 residues. Germline CDR1 SNHLY, CDR2 FYNNEI. Trimming shortened V by 6 bases and J by 7 bases, and 18 bases separated the two germline ends. CDR3 in DNA: TGTGCCAGCAGAGAATGGGGCAGGGGTAACGGGGAGCTGTTTTTT. Translated: CASREWGRGNGELFF.

V gene TRBV12-5 combines with J gene TRBJ2-1, with D possibly matching TRBD1 (6 bases). The germline gives CDR1 LGHNT, CDR2 FRNRAP. CDR3 length equals 16 residues. The ends were cut back, 6 bases at V and 5 bases at J, with 20 bases in the middle. CDR3 loop: CASGPGGGRGDNEQFF. In DNA, the CDR3 is TGTGCTAGTGGCCCTGGTGGGGGCAGGGGCGACAATGAGCAGTTCTTC.

This clone was found once. The genes are TRBV14 and TRBJ2-7; weak D call: TRBD2 (6 bases). The CDR3 sequence is 13 residues long. V lost 1 base and J 7 bases, leaving 11 bases between the germline ends. The germline V gene encodes CDR1 SGHDN and CDR2 FVKESK. For the CDR3, the DNA is TGTGCCAGCAGCCAAGTTTATGCGGGAGAGCAGTACTTC. Residues: CASSQVYAGEQYF.

The V and J genes are TRBV15 and TRBJ2-5, with 11 nucleotides matching TRBD2. This CDR3 contains 15 residues. Trimming took 4 bases from V and 4 from J; bases not matched to a gene: 5. Germline loops: CDR1 LNHNV, CDR2 YYDKDF (reference sequence). In DNA, the CDR3 is TGTGCCACCAGCACCGGGACTAGCGGACTAGAGACCCAGTACTTC. Its protein product is CATSTGTSGLETQYF.

The count of this clone is one. In DNA form, the CDR3 reads TGTGCCAGCAGCTCACAGGGGGGGGTCTCCTACGAGCAGTACTTC. This translates into CASSSQGGVSYEQYF. The V call is TRBV7-9, the J call TRBJ2-7; the D gene is possibly TRBD1 (8 bases). Germline V gene lookup returns CDR1 SEHNR and CDR2 FQNEAQ (reference sequence). The V gene lost 4 bases and the J gene lost 0 bases, with 13 bases spanning the gap. This CDR3 region has 15 residues.

The rearrangement links TRBV5-8 to TRBJ2-1, with D possibly matching TRBD1 (5 bases). The V gene's germline CDR1 is SGHTS and CDR2 YDEGEE. Trimming left V 0 bases short and J 8 bases short, with 21 bases between. This CDR3 comprises 17 residues. This CDR3 reads CASSLEPGSRGGDEQFF. In DNA form, the CDR3 reads TGTGCCAGCAGCTTGGAGCCTGGGTCAAGGGGTGGGGATGAGCAGTTCTTC.

The chain recombines TRBV29-1 with TRBJ2-7; 10 bases are a match to TRBD2. The trim removed 4 bases at V and 4 bases at J, leaving 4 bases unmatched. This CDR3 is built from 13 residues. CDR1 is SQVTM and CDR2 is ANQGSEA in the germline V gene. The CDR3 reads CSVGLAGVYEQYF. Written as DNA, the CDR3 is TGCAGCGTTGGGCTAGCGGGAGTGTACGAGCAGTACTTC.

This clone was counted a few times. The rearrangement links TRBV5-1 to TRBJ2-2; 11 nucleotides match TRBD2. CDR3 length equals 17 residues. CDR1 SGHRS and CDR2 YFSETQ come from the germline V gene. J was trimmed by 1 base and V by 4 bases; bases with no gene match: 6. CDR3 loop: CASSRGTSGGNTGELFF. CDR3 in DNA: TGCGCCAGCAGCAGGGGAACTAGCGGGGGGAACACCGGGGAGCTGTTTTTT. Full variable domain (missing parts from reference TRBV5-1 and TRBJ2-2): KAGVTQTPRYLIKTRGQQVTLSCSPISGHRSVSWYQQTPGQGLQFLFEYFSETQRNKGNFPGRFSGRQFSNSRSEMNVSTLELGDSALYLCASSRGTSGGNTGELFFGEGSRLTVL.

The chain recombines TRBV5-1 with TRBJ2-1; TRBD2 might be the D (6 bases). Germline values: CDR1 SGHRS, CDR2 YFSETQ. Trimming shortened V by 4 bases and J by 7 bases, and 12 bases separated the two germline ends. CDR3 length: 13 amino acids. The CDR3 DNA follows: TGCGCCAGCAGCCTGGTACGGGGGAATGAGCAGTTCTTC. As protein: CASSLVRGNEQFF. The complete variable domain, with remaining parts taken from reference TRBV5-1 and TRBJ2-1, reads KAGVTQTPRYLIKTRGQQVTLSCSPISGHRSVSWYQQTPGQGLQFLFEYFSETQRNKGNFPGRFSGRQFSNSRSEMNVSTLELGDSALYLCASSLVRGNEQFFGPGTRLTVL.

The V gene is TRBV6-5, the J gene TRBJ1-2, with a weak D call TRBD1 (5 bases). Germline V CDR1 and CDR2: MNHEY, SVGAGI. CDR3 length: 15 amino acids. V lost 4 bases to trimming and J lost 4 bases, with 16 bases between them. As DNA, the CDR3 is TGTGCCAGCAGTTCACTGCCTTCTAGGGGCTATGGCTACACCTTC. Amino acid sequence: CASSSLPSRGYGYTF.

The chain combines TRBV11-2 with TRBJ2-3; 7 nucleotides align to TRBD1. The CDR3 sequence is 16 residues long. V trimming: 6 bases; J trimming: 3 bases; junction bases outside the gene matches: 12. Germline CDR1 reads SGHAT; CDR2 reads FQNNGV. CDR3 nucleotide sequence: TGTGCCAGCAGACCCCGTGCCGGGACAGAAACAGATACGCAGTATTTT. It specifies CASRPRAGTETDTQYF.

In the case of this clone: An end of the junction does not agree with germline; a read error may underlie this. The gene calls are TRBV29-1 and TRBJ2-7; 9 positions match TRBD1. The CDR3 length is 12 residues. The V gene's germline CDR1 is SQVTM and CDR2 ANQGSEA. Here the CDR3 DNA reads TGCAGCGTCGAAGGACAGGGGAGCGAGCAGTACTTC. This translates into CSVEGQGSEQYF.

The rearrangement links TRBV5-1 to TRBJ2-1; TRBD1 is a possible D gene (5 bases). The germline V and J ends were trimmed by 4 bases and 6 bases, with 11 bases remaining between them. The CDR3 has 13 amino acids. Germline V CDR1 and CDR2: SGHRS, YFSETQ. The CDR3 nucleotides read TGCGCCAGCAGCGAAGCAGGGTCCAATGAGCAGTTCTTC. It specifies CASSEAGSNEQFF.

This clone was recorded a few times. The chain is built from TRBV2 and TRBJ2-5, with 7 nucleotides matching TRBD1. The V gene end was trimmed by 5 bases and the J gene end by 4 bases; junction bases not matched to a gene: 4. The germline V gene encodes CDR1 SNHLY and CDR2 FYNNEI. This CDR3 comprises 13 residues. The CDR3 here is CASSQGGSETQYF. DNA of the CDR3: TGTGCCAGCAGTCAAGGGGGCTCAGAGACCCAGTACTTC.

The V call is TRBV5-1, the J call TRBJ2-1; maybe TRBD2 (7 bases). The V gene lost 4 bases and the J gene lost 6 bases, with 17 bases spanning the gap. Germline loops: CDR1 SGHRS, CDR2 YFSETQ. The CDR3 consists of 15 residues. CDR3 amino acids: CASSQGLAVLNEQFF. CDR3 DNA sequence: TGCGCCAGCAGCCAGGGGCTAGCGGTACTCAATGAGCAGTTCTTC.

The gene calls are TRBV2 and TRBJ1-1; D gene unclear. Trimming stripped 3 bases from V and 0 bases from J, with 8 bases between. This CDR3 is 14 amino acids long. The germline V gene has CDR1 SNHLY and CDR2 FYNNEI. The CDR3 protein is CASSDRILNTEAFF. For the CDR3, the DNA is TGTGCCAGCAGTGACAGGATACTGAACACTGAAGCTTTCTTT.

This sequence joins TRBV11-1 and TRBJ2-6, with D tentatively TRBD2 (5 bases). From germline, CDR1 is SGHAT and CDR2 FQDESV (reference sequence). This CDR3 region has 15 residues. Between the trimmed V and J ends, which lost 3 bases and 0 bases, there was a span of 6 bases. CDR3 bases: TGTGCCAGCAGCTTGGGGAGCTCTGGGGCCAACGTCCTGACTTTC. Protein product: CASSLGSSGANVLTF.

This chain links TRBV9 with TRBJ1-5, with D possibly TRBD1 on 5 matching bases. CDR1 and CDR2 (germline): SGDLS, YYNGEE. The V and J ends lost 2 bases and 8 bases respectively, with 11 bases between them. The CDR3 is 13 residues long. CDR3 residues: CASSVGGMKPQHF. CDR3 nucleotide sequence: TGTGCCAGCAGCGTCGGGGGGATGAAGCCCCAGCATTTT.

V usage is TRBV7-2 and J usage is TRBJ2-7; D may be TRBD1 (5 bases). Germline CDR1 SGHTA, CDR2 FQGNSA. V lost 5 bases to trimming and J lost 1 base, with 9 bases between them. CDR3 length: 13 amino acids. CDR3 sequence reads: CASSPDSSYEQYF. DNA for the CDR3: TGTGCCAGCAGCCCTGACAGTTCCTACGAGCAGTACTTC.

The chain carries TRBV7-8 and TRBJ2-2; 7 bases are shared with TRBD2. This CDR3 is built from 15 residues. V lost 8 bases, J lost 6 bases, and 12 bases stayed unmatched. CDR1 is SGHVS, CDR2 FQNEAQ, per germline. The CDR3 region is CASRTRDYASGELFF. CDR3 coding DNA: TGTGCCAGCCGAACCCGGGACTACGCTTCCGGGGAGCTGTTTTTT. Complete variable domain (other parts from reference TRBV7-8 and TRBJ2-2): GAGVSQSPRYKVAKRGQDVALRCDPISGHVSLFWYQQALGQGPEFLTYFQNEAQLDKSGLPSDRFFAERPEGSVSTLKIQRTQQEDSAVYLCASRTRDYASGELFFGEGSRLTVL.

V gene TRBV7-6 combines with J gene TRBJ2-5; 10 bases align to TRBD1. The V segment lost 1 base and the J segment 5 bases; nucleotides outside the gene matches: 7. This CDR3 has 16 residues. Germline V gene sequence: CDR1 SGHVS, CDR2 FNYEAQ. The CDR3 loop is CASSLGATGGRETQYF. The CDR3 DNA sequence: TGTGCCAGCAGCTTAGGAGCGACAGGGGGCAGGGAGACCCAGTACTTC.

A word on this clone: Other DNA variants within this sample encode the same CDR3. This sequence joins TRBV4-2 and TRBJ2-3; the D gene is possibly TRBD2 (6 bases). V shed 1 base and J shed 0 bases, with 8 bases lying between them. The CDR3 has 15 amino acids. Germline V gene sequence: CDR1 LGHNA, CDR2 YNFKEQ. The CDR3 nucleotides are TGTGCCAGCAGCCAAGCAAGCGGGAGCACAGATACGCAGTATTTT. It codes for CASSQASGSTDTQYF.

J is TRBJ2-1 and V is TRBV7-9; 15 positions agree with TRBD2. From germline, CDR1 is SEHNR and CDR2 FQNEAQ (reference sequence). J lost 2 bases, V lost 2 bases, and 1 base had no gene match. The CDR3 covers 17 residues. Written as DNA, the CDR3 is TGTGCCAGCAGCTTAAGGACTAGCGGGAGGGCCTACAATGAGCAGTTCTTC. Protein: CASSLRTSGRAYNEQFF.

This rearrangement joins TRBV7-8 to TRBJ2-3; 10 bases align to TRBD2. J lost 4 bases, V lost 4 bases, and 8 bases had no gene match. CDR3 length: 16 residues. CDR1 and CDR2 from the germline V gene are SGHVS and FQNEAQ. As DNA, the CDR3 is TGTGCCAGCAGCTATTTCATAGCGGGAGGTGCAGATACGCAGTATTTT. Amino acids: CASSYFIAGGADTQYF.

V usage is TRBV4-1 and J usage is TRBJ2-7; D may be TRBD1 (6 bases). CDR1 and CDR2 from the germline V gene are MGHRA and YSYEKL. The CDR3 runs 16 residues. Deletions cut 0 bases from V and 5 bases from J, with 17 bases between. CDR3 nucleotide sequence: TGCGCCAGCAGCCAAGAGAGGGACACCCCAATGGACGAGCAGTACTTC. Protein sequence: CASSQERDTPMDEQYF.

This chain connects TRBV28 to TRBJ1-1, with D perhaps matching TRBD1 (6 bases). Per germline, CDR1 MDHEN and CDR2 SYDVKM. CDR3 length: 16 amino acids. V lost 2 bases and J 4 bases, leaving 17 bases between the germline ends. CDR3 sequence reads: CASSLGGASYSTEAFF. CDR3 bases: TGTGCCAGCAGTTTAGGGGGGGCGAGTTATAGCACTGAAGCTTTCTTT. Looking up the rest from reference TRBV28 and TRBJ1-1 gives the full variable domain: DVKVTQSSRYLVKRTGEKVFLECVQDMDHENMFWYRQDPGLGLRLIYFSYDVKMKEKGDIPEGYSVSREKKERFSLILESASTNQTSMYLCASSLGGASYSTEAFFGQGTRLTVV.

The rearrangement links TRBV16 to TRBJ1-5, with unresolved D. Trimming took off 3 bases at V and 4 bases at J, with 4 bases between the two ends. Germline CDR1 KGHSY, CDR2 FQNENV. The CDR3 is 12 residues long. CDR3 sequence: CASSQANQPQHF. CDR3 bases: TGTGCCAGCAGCCAGGCTAATCAGCCCCAGCATTTT.

There are a few counts of this clone. CDR3 amino acids: CASRLGKTGNTGELFF. The CDR3 DNA sequence: TGTGCCAGCAGACTCGGAAAGACAGGGAACACCGGGGAGCTGTTTTTT. The chain is built from TRBV28 and TRBJ2-2; possible D gene TRBD1, 6 bases. Germline CDR1 and CDR2: MDHEN and SYDVKM. Trimming left V 6 bases short and J 1 base short, with 15 bases between. CDR3 length equals 16 residues. Full variable domain (remainder filled in from reference TRBV28 and TRBJ2-2): DVKVTQSSRYLVKRTGEKVFLECVQDMDHENMFWYRQDPGLGLRLIYFSYDVKMKEKGDIPEGYSVSREKKERFSLILESASTNQTSMYLCASRLGKTGNTGELFFGEGSRLTVL.